Below, 16 T cell receptor beta chains from the same sample are listed, as sequenced in a study of cytomegalovirus exposure and HLA in healthy donors. Clones were read by immunoSEQ multiplex PCR, and TCRdb kept only the in-frame ones, dropping some. Among 120,000 to 150,000 clones, 87% were seen once, and the ten largest hold 4.5%. Material for sequencing was PBMCs. The receptors stem from a young man in good health and CMV-seropositive.

In regard to this clone: Other DNA sequences in the sample encode the same CDR3. The rearrangement joins TRBV2 to TRBJ2-3; a possible D gene is TRBD2 (6 bases). Trimming removed 2 bases at V and 0 bases at J, with 12 bases between. The CDR3 has 16 amino acids. CDR1 is SNHLY, CDR2 FYNNEI, per germline. The chain's CDR3 is CASSERAGTSTDTQYF. CDR3 in DNA: TGTGCCAGCAGTGAACGGGCAGGGACTAGCACAGATACGCAGTATTTT.

The chain recombines TRBV7-3 with TRBJ2-5; the D gene is possibly TRBD1 (6 bases). V lost 4 bases to trimming and J lost 5 bases, with 11 bases between them. Germline CDR1 and CDR2: SGHTA and FQGTGA. CDR3 length: 13 amino acids. CDR3 sequence: CASSWGLGETQYF. CDR3 in DNA: TGTGCCAGCAGCTGGGGGCTGGGGGAGACCCAGTACTTC.

This chain uses TRBV7-6 with TRBJ2-2, with 12 bases lining up with TRBD1. In germline, CDR1 is SGHVS, CDR2 FNYEAQ. V dropped 4 bases and J dropped 4; count of bases not matched to a gene: 1. The CDR3 length is 15 residues. CDR3 sequence: CASSSGQGATGELFF. The DNA for the CDR3 is TGTGCCAGCAGCTCGGGACAGGGGGCCACCGGGGAGCTGTTTTTT.

CDR3 loop: CASSYLGTGGYNEQFF. The CDR3 nucleotides are TGTGCCAGCAGTTATCTCGGGACAGGGGGCTACAATGAGCAGTTCTTC. This chain connects TRBV6-5 to TRBJ2-1; 11 bases map to TRBD1. V shed 3 bases and J 3 bases; nucleotides not matched to a gene: 4. The CDR3 is 16 amino acids. The germline CDR1 and CDR2 sequences are MNHEY and SVGAGI.

This chain links TRBV5-1 with TRBJ1-5; 7 bases match TRBD1. Germline V gives CDR1 SGHRS, CDR2 YFSETQ. The CDR3 covers 15 residues. Trimming cost V 3 bases and J 4 bases; bases outside gene matches: 7. This chain's CDR3 is CASSWGDSANQPQHF. CDR3 sequence (DNA): TGCGCCAGCAGCTGGGGGGACAGTGCTAATCAGCCCCAGCATTTT.

This clone occurred once. The rearrangement links TRBV5-6 to TRBJ1-5; tentative D call: TRBD1 (6 bases). Germline loops: CDR1 SGHDT, CDR2 YYEEEE. Trimming left V 0 bases short and J 3 bases short, with 10 bases between. This CDR3 spans 15 amino acids. The CDR3 loop reads CASSLGRGDNQPQHF. The CDR3 nucleotides are TGTGCCAGCAGCTTGGGCAGGGGCGACAATCAGCCCCAGCATTTT. The full variable domain, completed using reference TRBV5-6 and TRBJ1-5, is DAGVTQSPTHLIKTRGQQVTLRCSPKSGHDTVSWYQQALGQGPQFIFQYYEEEERQRGNFPDRFSGHQFPNYSSELNVNALLLGDSALYLCASSLGRGDNQPQHFGDGTRLSIL.

The V and J genes are TRBV5-1 and TRBJ1-1; the D gene is possibly TRBD1 (5 bases). V was clipped by 0 bases and J by 5 bases, with 11 bases between them. The CDR3 extends over 14 amino acids. Germline CDR1 is SGHRS and CDR2 is YFSETQ. The CDR3 DNA is TGCGCCAGCAGCTTGGCCGCAGGGAAAACTGAAGCTTTCTTT. Encoded protein: CASSLAAGKTEAFF.

This chain connects TRBV7-9 to TRBJ1-4, with 11 bases fitting TRBD1. CDR3 length: 17 amino acids. Germline CDR1 SEHNR, CDR2 FQNEAQ (reference sequence). The V and J ends lost 5 bases and 1 base, in that order; junction bases with no gene match: 6. CDR3 loop: CASSTQDRGLTNEKLFF. CDR3 DNA: TGTGCCAGCAGCACCCAGGACAGGGGGCTAACTAATGAAAAACTGTTTTTT. The variable domain in full, completed from reference TRBV7-9 and TRBJ1-4, reads DTGVSQNPRHKITKRGQNVTFRCDPISEHNRLYWYRQTLGQGPEFLTYFQNEAQLEKSRLLSDRFSAERPKGSFSTLEIQRTEQGDSAMYLCASSTQDRGLTNEKLFFGSGTQLSVL.

The genes are TRBV13 and TRBJ1-1; 7 bases are a match to TRBD1. The CDR3 is 13 residues long. Looked up from germline, CDR1 is PRHDT and CDR2 is FYEKMQ (reference sequence). Germline trimming cut 0 bases from V and 6 bases from J; bases unmatched to any gene: 1. In DNA, the CDR3 is TGTGCCAGCAGCTTAGGGACAGGGTCTGAAGCTTTCTTT. Translation: CASSLGTGSEAFF.

The chain employs TRBV6-1 and TRBJ2-3; 10 nucleotides align to TRBD2. CDR3 length: 16 amino acids. The V and J ends lost 0 bases and 5 bases, in that order; junction bases with no gene match: 5. CDR1 MNHNS and CDR2 SASEGT come from the germline V gene. The CDR3 nucleotides are TGTGCCAGCAGTGAAGCCAGCGGGGGGGCCGGAGATACGCAGTATTTT. Protein sequence: CASSEASGGAGDTQYF.

This chain uses TRBV10-1 with TRBJ1-1; D perhaps matches TRBD1 (5 bases). This CDR3 comprises 13 residues. CDR1 WNHNN and CDR2 SYGVQD come from the germline V gene (reference sequence). V was pared by 6 bases and J by 1 base, with 9 bases between. The CDR3 sequence is CASSSTGNTEAFF. As DNA, the CDR3 is TGCGCCAGCAGCTCAACAGGGAACACTGAAGCTTTCTTT.

The chain couples TRBV28 to TRBJ1-2; D is perhaps TRBD1 (5 bases). The CDR3 is 17 residues long. Trimming removed 3 bases from V and 1 base from J, with 18 bases in between. CDR1 is MDHEN and CDR2 is SYDVKM in the germline V gene. CDR3 nucleotides: TGTGCCAGCAGTTTTTTTAAGGGGAAGGGGCTTAACTATGGCTACACCTTC. The encoded protein is CASSFFKGKGLNYGYTF.

The chain uses TRBV10-1 and TRBJ2-2; the D gene is possibly TRBD1 (5 bases). CDR1 and CDR2 from the germline V gene are WNHNN and SYGVQD (reference sequence). Trimming stripped 4 bases from V and 1 base from J, with 10 bases between. This CDR3 is built from 15 residues. CDR3 amino acids: CASSGPRGNTGELFF. For the CDR3, the DNA is TGCGCCAGCAGTGGGCCTAGGGGGAACACCGGGGAGCTGTTTTTT.

J is TRBJ2-1 and V is TRBV29-1; no definite D call. The length of the CDR3 is 12 residues. In germline, CDR1 is SQVTM, CDR2 ANQGSEA. Trimming cost V 4 bases and J 3 bases, with 7 bases left between them. The CDR3: CSVVGGYNEQFF. The DNA of the CDR3 is TGCAGCGTTGTTGGCGGCTACAATGAGCAGTTCTTC.

The chain has TRBV7-3 and TRBJ2-1; possibly TRBD2 for D (6 bases). Germline V gene data show CDR1 as SGHTA and CDR2 as FQGTGA. The ends were cut back, 2 bases at V and 6 bases at J, with 8 bases in the middle. CDR3 length: 13 residues. The CDR3 sequence: CASSLQGGNEQFF. The CDR3 DNA reads TGTGCCAGCAGCTTACAGGGAGGCAATGAGCAGTTCTTC.

V usage is TRBV5-1 and J usage is TRBJ2-7; 7 bases agree with TRBD1. The V segment lost 4 bases and the J segment 2 bases; nucleotides outside the gene matches: 12. CDR3 size: 16 residues. Germline CDR1 SGHRS, CDR2 YFSETQ. CDR3 in DNA: TGCGCCAGCAGCCCATTCTTTGGGACAGAAACCTACGAGCAGTACTTC. Amino acids: CASSPFFGTETYEQYF.